This TCR beta chain was recorded in a study of CD8 T cells in Susac syndrome. Findings of the study overall: The CD4+ T cell repertoires that were profiled in Susac syndrome showed no clonal expansion.

Sequencing of TCR beta drew on CD8+ and CD4+ T cells from blood. The patients with Susac syndrome satisfied recently defined diagnostic criteria for either definite or probable disease. With regard to this clonotype: Its antigen is undetermined.

Reverse transcription of about 0.5 to 1 ug RNA was carried out with random hexamers. MiXCR was run by TCRdb on the immunoSEQ multiplex PCR reads, yielding one entry per CDR3 protein. The table records 150,000 or so distinct CDR3 sequences, around 95% of them present only once. The V gene's germline CDR1 is SGHTA and CDR2 FQGNSA. V lost 5 bases and J 1 base, leaving 13 bases between the germline ends. This CDR3 region has 15 residues. Source material: CD4+ T cells from PBMCs. This chain links TRBV7-2 with TRBJ2-3; a weak D match, TRBD1 (5 bases). The TCR was taken from a human donor with Susac syndrome. CDR3 amino acids: CASSLFGAGTDTQYF. CDR3 DNA: TGTGCCAGCAGCCTTTTTGGGGCCGGCACAGATACGCAGTATTTT.